This T cell receptor beta chain came from a study of T-cell memory formation after mild COVID-19 (dated by TCRdb to the early 2020s). For the wider study: Most TCR sequence clusters were specific to one of the two donors. In a couple of donors, T-cell clones that expanded and contracted after mild COVID-19 were followed by sequencing TCRalpha and TCRbeta repertoires longitudinally. The cohort comprised two young, previously healthy adult volunteers, one female and one male. Overall results and qualifications from the work: The detection of some responding clones in pre-infection memory suggests that pre-existing cross-reactive memory T cells joined the SARS-CoV-2 response. The study covered only two mild cases, and larger cohorts including severe cases with pre-infection samples were considered necessary. Contracting CD4+ clones were located mainly in the CM and EM memory subsets, whereas CD8+ clones were found to be enriched in EMRA. SARS-CoV-2 specificity of the second-wave clones peaking on day 37 was not confirmed. From day 15 to 85, contracting clones showed balanced CD4/CD8 phenotypes, whereas a second wave of clones that expanded from day 15 to 37 leaned towards CD4+.

Sequencing relied on an Illumina NovaSeq 6000. cDNA libraries for TCRalpha and TCRbeta were prepared by 5'RACE using constant-segment primers, with sample barcodes and unique molecular identifiers added. RNA was extracted from every sample with Trizol reagent. Library amplification was performed in two PCR steps, and a second sample barcode and Illumina TruSeq adapters were introduced in the second step. Sequencing of libraries was performed on an Illumina NovaSeq with 2 x 150 bp paired-end reads. The paper's data handling went like this. With migec v1.2.7, reads were demultiplexed and then collapsed into UMI-guided consensus sequences. Using mixcr v2.1.11, the UMI consensuses were aligned to TRA and TRB V and J templates and assembled into clonotypes. A clonotype was counted as expanded or contracted only when both edgeR and NoisET called the clonotype significant, with the noise models trained on biological replicates. For edgeR calls, the thresholds were a false discovery rate-adjusted p below 0.01 and a log2 fold-change of 1. As an exploratory analysis of dynamics, max-normalized trajectories of the 1000 most abundant clonotypes were examined by PCA with hierarchical clustering. The CD4 or CD8 phenotype of responding clones was assigned using the separately sequenced CD4+ and CD8+ repertoires. The public reads were reanalyzed by TCRdb: fastp trimming at Q25, MiXCR alignment, in-frame beta chains only. Every CDR3 protein is listed once, alongside the most common genes and DNA of its rows. Here the V and J calls rest on TCRdb's processing, not on the authors' analysis. For this sample the table gives approximately 250,000 distinct CDR3 sequences, of which approximately 16% were detected only once. 22% of the sample lies in the top ten.

CDR3 length: 21 amino acids, cysteine to phenylalanine. Just CDR3 DNA is preserved here, 63 bases in frame from base 1. CDR1 and CDR2, per the germline V gene, are LGHNA and YSLEER. Relative to germline, V is missing 0 bases and J is missing 5 bases, with 21 bases of the junction outside any gene match. In regard to this clonotype: What antigen it recognizes has not been identified. The input lacks base qualities; no much larger clone sits a single base away.

Ficoll-Paque density gradient centrifugation was the method used to isolate PBMCs. Specimen: PBMCs or a T cell subset sorted from them (not recorded which). The clonotype was recovered from a man aged 18 to 35 who had mild COVID-19 (a few samples of this study predate the infection). The sample titles of this study are shuffled in the database, so cell type and time point are left out; the donor was told from shared clones. The rearranged segments are TRBV4-3 and TRBJ2-3; the central 9 bases match TRBD2. The DNA sequence follows: TGCGCCAGCAGCCAAGAATCCCCTCGGTATTTGGCGGGAGGGATAAGAGATACGCAGTATTTT. Translated, this gives CASSQESPRYLAGGIRDTQYF.